A selection of T cell receptor beta chains follows, all from one sample in a study of shared clonotypes between healthy human individuals. The data were produced by immunoSEQ multiplex PCR, yet TCRdb's version contains in-frame clones alone and is incomplete. The sample yields about 2.1 million clones, about 94% seen once. Sequencing was carried out using naive CD8+ T cells from PBMCs. Source of these receptors: a young man in good health. Some clones in this sample may be carry-over from other donors' samples. Both conserved end residues are part of each CDR3. Fields, in order: J gene, V gene, CDR3 length, CDR3 protein.

>TRBJ2-7|TRBV10-3|14
CAIRAGGSGYEQYF
>TRBJ2-7|TRBV27|15
CASSWGGQGAYEQYF
>TRBJ2-2|TRBV5-6|16
CASSLLADGYLGELFF
>TRBJ2-5|TRBV21-1|20
CASSSPMELAGGPGQETQYF
>TRBJ1-2|TRBV20-1|9
CSAGGGYTF
>TRBJ1-1|TRBV27|14
CASSPGSLNTEAFF
>TRBJ1-1|TRBV6-6|14
CASSYSGGNTEAFF
>TRBJ2-7|TRBV5-1|15
CASSSPGTGSYEQYF
>TRBJ2-1|TRBV6-5|13
CASSYGGANEQFF
>TRBJ1-5|TRBV5-6|13
CASSSGENQPQHF
>TRBJ1-2|TRBV27|13
CASSLSLGYGYTF
>TRBJ1-2|TRBV7-9|16
CASSLVADRATNGYTF
>TRBJ2-2|TRBV9|15
CASSDRDRGPGELFF
>TRBJ1-4|TRBV2|13
CASTGLTNEKLFF
>TRBJ1-1|TRBV25-1|14
CASSAGLRGTEAFF
>TRBJ1-2|TRBV28|16
CASSQGWTGSNYGYTF
>TRBJ1-5|TRBV6-6|13
CASRAGINQPQHF
>TRBJ2-6|TRBV5-5|18
CASSLGSASLSGANVLTF
>TRBJ2-2|TRBV6-4|20
CASRTPAGLAGGPRTGELFF
>TRBJ2-3|TRBV4-2|15
CASSPQGRPTDTQYF
>TRBJ2-7|TRBV7-8|15
CASSWGTIVGDEQYF
>TRBJ2-5|TRBV5-6|16
CASSRGLAGVGETQYF
>TRBJ2-5|TRBV9|15
CASSVEDRTQETQYF
>TRBJ1-4|TRBV28|16
CASSLYPGIEREKLFF
>TRBJ2-7|TRBV27|14
CASSRHDRPYEQYF
>TRBJ1-6|TRBV28|14
CASSWDSFNSPLHF
>TRBJ2-7|TRBV4-1|14
CASSQPESSYEQYF